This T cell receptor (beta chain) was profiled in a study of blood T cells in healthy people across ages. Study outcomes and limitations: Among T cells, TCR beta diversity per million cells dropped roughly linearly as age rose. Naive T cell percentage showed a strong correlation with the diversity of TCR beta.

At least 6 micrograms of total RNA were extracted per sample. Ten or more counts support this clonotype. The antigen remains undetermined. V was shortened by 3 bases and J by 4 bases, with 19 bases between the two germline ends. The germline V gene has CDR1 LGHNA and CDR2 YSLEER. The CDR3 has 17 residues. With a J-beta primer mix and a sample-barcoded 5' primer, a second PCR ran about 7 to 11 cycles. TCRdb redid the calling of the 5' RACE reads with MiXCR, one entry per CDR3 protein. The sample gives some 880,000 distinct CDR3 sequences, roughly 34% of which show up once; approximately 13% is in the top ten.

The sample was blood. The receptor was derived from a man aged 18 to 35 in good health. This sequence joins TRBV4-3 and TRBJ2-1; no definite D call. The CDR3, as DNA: TGCGCCAGCAGCCAGGACCGGACCATCCTACTATACAATGAGCAGTTCTTC. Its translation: CASSQDRTILLYNEQFF.